These 21 T cell receptor beta chains originate from one sample sequenced in a study of spatial heterogeneity in lung cancer. Overall study results and limits: One measure, the expanded intratumoral alpha and beta TCR count, tracked tumor mutation counts.

TCRdb reanalysed the 5' RACE reads using MiXCR and keeps one entry per CDR3 protein. The sample yields about 20,000 distinct CDR3 sequences, approximately 15% seen once. Indicated time point: sample taken at primary tumor resection. No antigen has been assigned to these receptors. The material was lung tumor tissue, obtained at surgery. The receptors stem from a female donor with early-stage non-small cell lung cancer.

This chain links TRBV20-1 with TRBJ2-3; 9 nucleotides line up with TRBD2. V lost 6 bases, J lost 9 bases, and 13 bases stayed unmatched. Looked up from germline, CDR1 is DFQATT and CDR2 is SNEGSKA (reference sequence). This CDR3 comprises 14 residues. DNA for the CDR3: TGCAGTGCCCTTTTACGCGGGAGGGCCGAGACGCAGTATTTT. This translates into CSALLRGRAETQYF.

The V and J genes are TRBV5-5 and TRBJ2-7, with a tentative D call TRBD2 (5 bases). V lost 0 bases to trimming and J lost 4 bases, with 8 bases between them. CDR3 length: 13 amino acids. Germline V gene lookup returns CDR1 SGHKS and CDR2 YYEKEE (reference sequence). This CDR3 reads CASSLDSGYEQYF. The CDR3 DNA is TGTGCCAGCAGCTTGGATTCGGGATACGAGCAGTACTTC.

The rearrangement uses TRBV7-9 and TRBJ2-7; D gene uncertain. The germline gives CDR1 SEHNR, CDR2 FQNEAQ (reference sequence). V lost 1 base and J 9 bases, leaving 10 bases between the germline ends. The CDR3 covers 12 residues. CDR3: CASSLGTAVQYF. The CDR3 coding sequence is TGTGCCAGCAGCTTAGGTACCGCGGTGCAGTACTTC.

The rearrangement joins TRBV5-6 to TRBJ2-3, with 9 bases matching TRBD1. This CDR3 is built from 15 residues. V lost 6 bases and J lost 1; bases outside the gene matches: 6. Germline CDR1 is SGHDT and CDR2 is YYEEEE. The CDR3 loop reads CASTSDRGGTDTQYF. The CDR3 DNA reads TGTGCCAGCACCTCGGACAGGGGAGGCACAGATACGCAGTATTTT.

The chain recombines TRBV2 with TRBJ2-1; D possibly corresponds to TRBD2 (6 bases). The CDR3 runs 18 residues. V lost 5 bases and J 6 bases, leaving 26 bases between the germline ends. Germline assignment: CDR1 SNHLY and CDR2 FYNNEI. The CDR3 DNA follows: TGTGCCAGCAGTCTAACGGGACTTATACCCCCAAGGGGCAATGAGCAGTTCTTC. This sequence encodes CASSLTGLIPPRGNEQFF.

This clonotype showed up just a few times. The gene calls are TRBV6-6 and TRBJ1-5, with D perhaps matching TRBD1 (5 bases). CDR1 is MNHNY and CDR2 is SVGAGI in the germline V gene (reference sequence). The V end was cut by 7 bases, the J end by 2 bases, with 18 bases between. This CDR3 contains 16 residues. The CDR3 nucleotides are TGTGCCAGCACCTTGGGGCAGGGACTGGGCAATCAGCCCCAGCATTTT. Translating gives CASTLGQGLGNQPQHF.

J is TRBJ2-3 and V is TRBV29-1; TRBD1 agrees at 8 bases. V lost 5 bases to trimming and J lost 6 bases; unmatched junction nucleotides: 10. CDR1 and CDR2 from the germline V gene are SQVTM and ANQGSEA. The CDR3 sequence is 14 residues long. CDR3 in amino acids: CSVWLQGARDTQYF. The CDR3 DNA reads TGCAGCGTTTGGTTGCAGGGGGCGCGGGATACGCAGTATTTT.

This clonotype was observed a handful of times. The chain has TRBV19 and TRBJ2-5; 9 nucleotides agree with TRBD1. The CDR3 sequence is 16 residues long. Germline values: CDR1 LNHDA, CDR2 SQIVND (reference sequence). J gave up 4 bases and V 5 bases, and 11 bases lay outside the gene matches. The CDR3 sequence is CASSPAGQGLGETQYF. Written as DNA, the CDR3 is TGTGCCAGTAGTCCTGCGGGACAGGGATTAGGAGAGACCCAGTACTTC.

This clonotype was seen at least ten times. The chain couples TRBV20-1 to TRBJ2-7; 10 nucleotides match TRBD1. This CDR3 contains 14 residues. The germline V gene encodes CDR1 DFQATT and CDR2 SNEGSKA (reference sequence). V was clipped by 3 bases and J by 3 bases; unmatched bases: 5. Here the CDR3 reads CSASRDRGYYEQYF. In nucleotides, the CDR3 is TGCAGTGCTAGTAGGGACAGGGGTTACTACGAGCAGTACTTC.

The rearrangement links TRBV5-1 to TRBJ2-1; D possibly corresponds to TRBD2 (6 bases). Germline CDR1 SGHRS, CDR2 YFSETQ. This CDR3 has 13 amino acids. The V end lost 5 bases, the J end lost 6 bases, and 12 bases lay between the germline ends. The CDR3 loop reads CASSSGLINEQFF. The CDR3 coding sequence is TGCGCCAGCAGTTCGGGACTGATCAATGAGCAGTTCTTC.

This clonotype was observed once. One end of the junction fails to match germline, which may point to a read error. This chain uses TRBV15 with TRBJ1-2; 9 bases are shared with TRBD1. CDR1 and CDR2 (germline): LNHNV, YYDKDF (reference sequence). CDR3 length: 15 amino acids. The CDR3, as DNA: TGTGAAAAAAGCAGAGAACAGGGGGCTAAGTATGGCTACACCTTC. Residues: CEKSREQGAKYGYTF.

A word on this clonotype: Given a much more abundant clone one base away, this may be a read error. The rearrangement links TRBV4-1 to TRBJ2-3; 7 bases match TRBD1. Germline V CDR1 and CDR2: MGHRA, YSYEKL. CDR3 length equals 15 residues. The V gene end was trimmed by 4 bases and the J gene end by 4 bases; junction bases not matched to a gene: 8. CDR3 residues: CASSRPVQGADTQYF. The CDR3 DNA is TGCGCCAGCAGCCGCCCAGTGCAGGGGGCAGATACGCAGTATTTT.

This clonotype was counted ten times or more. This chain joins TRBV7-6 and TRBJ2-1, with TRBD1 matching 9 bases. The CDR3 has 12 residues. Germline trimming cut 6 bases from V and 9 bases from J; bases unmatched to any gene: 3. CDR1 and CDR2 from the germline V gene are SGHVS and FNYEAQ. CDR3 DNA sequence: TGTGCCAGCAGGGAGACAGGGGGTGAGCAGTTCTTC. It codes for CASRETGGEQFF.

This clonotype was seen a handful of times. The gene calls are TRBV18 and TRBJ2-7; 12 bases are a match to TRBD2. This CDR3 is 17 amino acids long. Germline V gene data show CDR1 as KGHSH and CDR2 as LQKENI. The V and J ends lost 3 bases and 3 bases, in that order; junction bases with no gene match: 9. The CDR3 region is CASSPGLAGSGVYEQYF. CDR3 bases: TGTGCCAGCTCACCCGGACTAGCGGGAAGCGGTGTCTACGAGCAGTACTTC.

This clonotype was seen repeatedly, ten times or more. This chain connects TRBV6-5 to TRBJ2-1; the match to TRBD2 covers 13 bases. The CDR3 contains 15 residues. V gave up 6 bases and J gave up 6 bases; unmatched junction bases: 5. Germline assignment: CDR1 MNHEY and CDR2 SVGAGI. Here the CDR3 DNA reads TGTGCCAGCAGACGGACTAGCGGGAGTCGCAATGAGCAGTTCTTC. Translating it yields CASRRTSGSRNEQFF.

Regarding this clonotype: Since a much larger clone is just one base distant, this may be a read error. This chain connects TRBV6-1 to TRBJ2-7, with TRBD1 identical over 9 bases. V gave up 6 bases and J gave up 3 bases; unmatched junction bases: 9. The length of the CDR3 is 15 residues. Germline CDR1 MNHNS, CDR2 SASEGT. In DNA form, the CDR3 reads TGTGCCAGCAGAAGAGAGACAGGGGGGAACTACGAGCAGTACTTC. Its protein product is CASRRETGGNYEQYF.

This chain joins TRBV28 and TRBJ2-5, with 9 bases fitting TRBD2. The junction had 8 bases not matched to a gene; V was cut back by 4 bases and J by 2 bases. This CDR3 has 16 amino acids. Per the germline V gene, CDR1 is MDHEN and CDR2 is SYDVKM. As DNA, the CDR3 is TGTGCCAGCAGTTCCCCACTAGCGGGTATTCAAGAGACCCAGTACTTC. Translation: CASSSPLAGIQETQYF.

This clonotype was seen only a few times. This chain links TRBV6-1 with TRBJ2-3; D remains ambiguous. CDR3 length: 14 amino acids. V gave up 6 bases and J gave up 2 bases, with 12 bases separating them. Germline V CDR1 and CDR2: MNHNS, SASEGT. CDR3: CASRVGTNTDTQYF. The CDR3 coding sequence is TGTGCCAGCAGAGTAGGAACGAACACAGATACGCAGTATTTT.

This clonotype was seen repeatedly, ten times or more. The chain recombines TRBV10-1 with TRBJ2-5; 8 positions match TRBD1. The CDR3 extends over 14 amino acids. The V gene end was trimmed by 3 bases and the J gene end by 3 bases; junction bases not matched to a gene: 3. CDR1 WNHNN and CDR2 SYGVQD come from the germline V gene (reference sequence). In nucleotides, the CDR3 is TGCGCCAGCAGTGACGGACAGGGTGAAGAGACCCAGTACTTC. Amino acid sequence: CASSDGQGEETQYF.

This clonotype came up a few times. V is TRBV28 and J is TRBJ2-1, with TRBD2 identical over 8 bases. CDR1 and CDR2 from the germline V gene are MDHEN and SYDVKM. This CDR3 has 17 residues. J was trimmed by 2 bases and V by 3 bases; bases with no gene match: 9. Here the CDR3 DNA reads TGTGCCAGCAGTTTTCCCCCACTAGCGGTTACCTACAATGAGCAGTTCTTC. Translating gives CASSFPPLAVTYNEQFF.

This clonotype was seen just once. A much bigger clone sits one base away, suggesting this may be a read error. The rearrangement links TRBV5-5 to TRBJ2-5, with TRBD1 matching 11 bases. The CDR3 spans 16 residues. Germline lookup yields CDR1 SGHKS and CDR2 YYEKEE (reference sequence). Here the CDR3 reads CASSSDRTGGLETKYF. Written as DNA, the CDR3 is TGTGCCAGCAGCTCGGATAGGACAGGGGGCTTGGAGACCAAGTACTTC. The variable domain in full, with the rest retrieved from reference TRBV5-5 and TRBJ2-5, is DAGVTQSPTHLIKTRGQQVTLRCSPISGHKSVSWYQQVLGQGPQFIFQYYEKEERGRGNFPDRFSARQFPNYSSELNVNALLLGDSALYLCASSSDRTGGLETKYFGPGTRLLVL.